The clone carrying this T cell receptor beta chain has a count of ten or more. V was cut by 6 bases and J by 3 bases, with 12 bases left in between. The CDR3 has 14 amino acids. These data originate in a study of T cells in Graves' hyperthyroidism and ophthalmopathy. For the diagnoses, clinical symptoms, serum thyroxine and TRAb, thyroid ultrasound and orbital computed tomography were used. Out of approximately 10 ml of fresh peripheral blood came the PBMCs. Researchers took RNA transcripts and amplified the TCR beta CDR3 regions from them. The study used the HTBI primer set for a first-round RT-PCR of the TCR CDR3. One entry per CDR3 protein results from TCRdb running MiXCR on the multiplex PCR reads. The top ten clones hold around 3.4% of a sample with around 350,000 distinct CDR3 sequences, over 15% of them seen once.

Sequencing was carried out using blood. The V gene is TRBV12-3 or TRBV12-4, the J gene TRBJ1-5; the D is unclear. This TCR was sampled from a woman aged 18 to 35 with Graves' hyperthyroidism. The CDR3 sequence: CASSDIGVNQPQHF. Here the CDR3 DNA reads TGTGCCAGCAGCGATATCGGGGTCAATCAGCCCCAGCATTTT.